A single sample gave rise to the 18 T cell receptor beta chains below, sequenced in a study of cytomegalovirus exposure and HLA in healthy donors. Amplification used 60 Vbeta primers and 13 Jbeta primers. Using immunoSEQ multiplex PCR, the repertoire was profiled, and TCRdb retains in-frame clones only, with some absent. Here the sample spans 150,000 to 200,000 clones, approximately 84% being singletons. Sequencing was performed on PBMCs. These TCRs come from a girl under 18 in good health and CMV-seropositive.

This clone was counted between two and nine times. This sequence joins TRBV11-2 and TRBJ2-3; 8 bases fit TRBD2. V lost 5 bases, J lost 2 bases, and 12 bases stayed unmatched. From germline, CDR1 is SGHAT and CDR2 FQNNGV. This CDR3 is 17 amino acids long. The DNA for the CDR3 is TGTGCCAGCAGCCACAGGACTAGCTCGAAGGTCACAGATACGCAGTATTTT. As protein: CASSHRTSSKVTDTQYF.

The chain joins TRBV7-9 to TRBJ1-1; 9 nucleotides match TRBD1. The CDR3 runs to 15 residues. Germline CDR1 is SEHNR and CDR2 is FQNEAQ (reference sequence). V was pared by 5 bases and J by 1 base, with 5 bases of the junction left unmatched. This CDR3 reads CASSLTTGGNTEAFF. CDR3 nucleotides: TGTGCCAGCAGCCTAACGACAGGGGGGAACACTGAAGCTTTCTTT.

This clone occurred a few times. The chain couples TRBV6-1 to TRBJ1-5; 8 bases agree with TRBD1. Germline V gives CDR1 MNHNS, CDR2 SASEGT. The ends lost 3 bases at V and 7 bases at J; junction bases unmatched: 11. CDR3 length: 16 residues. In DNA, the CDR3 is TGTGCCAGCAGTGACCCCATGACAGGGGAAACACAGCCCCAGCATTTT. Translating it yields CASSDPMTGETQPQHF.

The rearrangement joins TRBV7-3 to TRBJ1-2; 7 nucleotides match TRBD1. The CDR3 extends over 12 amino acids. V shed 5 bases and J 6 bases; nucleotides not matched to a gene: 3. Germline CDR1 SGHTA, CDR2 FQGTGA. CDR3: CASSPGTDGYTF. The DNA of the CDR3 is TGTGCCAGCAGCCCCGGGACAGATGGCTACACCTTC.

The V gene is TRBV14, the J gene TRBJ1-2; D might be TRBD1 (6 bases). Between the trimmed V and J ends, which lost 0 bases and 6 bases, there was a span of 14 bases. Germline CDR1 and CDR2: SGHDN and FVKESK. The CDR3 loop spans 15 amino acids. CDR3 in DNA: TGTGCCAGCAGCCAAGACAGGGGAGGGTGGAATGGCTACACCTTC. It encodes CASSQDRGGWNGYTF. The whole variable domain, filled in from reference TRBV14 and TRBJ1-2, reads EAGVTQFPSHSVIEKGQTVTLRCDPISGHDNLYWYRRVMGKEIKFLLHFVKESKQDESGMPNNRFLAERTGGTYSTLKVQPAELEDSGVYFCASSQDRGGWNGYTFGSGTRLTVV.

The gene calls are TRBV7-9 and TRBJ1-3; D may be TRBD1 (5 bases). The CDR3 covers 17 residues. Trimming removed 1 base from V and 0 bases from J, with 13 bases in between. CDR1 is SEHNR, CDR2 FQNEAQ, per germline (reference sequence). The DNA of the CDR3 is TGTGCCAGCAGCTTAGGGACACTTGAAAGCTCTGGAAACACCATATATTTT. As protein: CASSLGTLESSGNTIYF.

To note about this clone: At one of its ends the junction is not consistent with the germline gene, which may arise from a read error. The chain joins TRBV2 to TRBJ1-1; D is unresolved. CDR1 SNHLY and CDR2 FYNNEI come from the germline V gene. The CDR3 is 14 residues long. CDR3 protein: CASSEILRNSEAFF. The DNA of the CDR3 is TGTGCCAGCAGTGAAATCTTGCGGAACTCTGAAGCTTTCTTT.

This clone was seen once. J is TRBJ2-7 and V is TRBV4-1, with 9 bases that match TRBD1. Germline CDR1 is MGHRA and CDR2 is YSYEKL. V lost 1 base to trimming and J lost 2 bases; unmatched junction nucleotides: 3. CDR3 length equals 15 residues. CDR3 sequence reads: CASSQGQGDTYEQYF. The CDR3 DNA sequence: TGCGCCAGCAGCCAAGGACAGGGGGACACCTACGAGCAGTACTTC.

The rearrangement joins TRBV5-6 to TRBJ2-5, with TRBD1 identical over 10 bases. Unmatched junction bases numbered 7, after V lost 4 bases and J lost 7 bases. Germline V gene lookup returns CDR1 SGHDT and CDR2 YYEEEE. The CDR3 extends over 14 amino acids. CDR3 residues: CASSDRGQVVTQYF. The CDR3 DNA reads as TGTGCCAGCAGCGACAGGGGGCAAGTGGTGACCCAGTACTTC.

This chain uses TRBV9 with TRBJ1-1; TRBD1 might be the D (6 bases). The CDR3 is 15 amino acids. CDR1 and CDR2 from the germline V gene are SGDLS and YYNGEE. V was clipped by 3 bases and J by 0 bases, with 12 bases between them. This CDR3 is CASSEAGQMNTEAFF. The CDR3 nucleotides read TGTGCCAGCAGCGAGGCCGGACAGATGAACACTGAAGCTTTCTTT.

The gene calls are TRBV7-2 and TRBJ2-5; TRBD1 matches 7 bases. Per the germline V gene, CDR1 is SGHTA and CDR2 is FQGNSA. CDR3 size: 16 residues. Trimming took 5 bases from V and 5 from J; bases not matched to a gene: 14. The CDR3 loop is CASSPRGGTGVETQYF. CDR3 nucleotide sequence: TGTGCCAGCAGCCCCAGAGGAGGCACAGGGGTGGAGACCCAGTACTTC.

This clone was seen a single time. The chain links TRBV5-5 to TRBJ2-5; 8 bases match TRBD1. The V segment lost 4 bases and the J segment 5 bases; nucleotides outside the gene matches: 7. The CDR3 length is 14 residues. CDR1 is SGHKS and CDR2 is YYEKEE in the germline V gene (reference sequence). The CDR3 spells CASSAGGDGETQYF. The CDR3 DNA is TGTGCCAGCAGCGCAGGGGGCGACGGTGAGACCCAGTACTTC.

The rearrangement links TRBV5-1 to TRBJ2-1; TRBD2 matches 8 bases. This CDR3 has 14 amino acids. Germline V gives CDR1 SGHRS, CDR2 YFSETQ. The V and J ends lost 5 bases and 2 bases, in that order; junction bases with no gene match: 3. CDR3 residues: CASSSGETYNEQFF. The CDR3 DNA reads TGCGCCAGCAGTAGCGGGGAGACCTACAATGAGCAGTTCTTC.

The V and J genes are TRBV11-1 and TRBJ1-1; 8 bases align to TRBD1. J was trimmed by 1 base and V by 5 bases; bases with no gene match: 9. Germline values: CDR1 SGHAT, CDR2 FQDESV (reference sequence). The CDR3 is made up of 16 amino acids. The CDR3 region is CASSRTGRGRNTEAFF. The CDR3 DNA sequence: TGTGCCAGCAGCAGGACAGGGAGGGGGCGGAACACTGAAGCTTTCTTT.

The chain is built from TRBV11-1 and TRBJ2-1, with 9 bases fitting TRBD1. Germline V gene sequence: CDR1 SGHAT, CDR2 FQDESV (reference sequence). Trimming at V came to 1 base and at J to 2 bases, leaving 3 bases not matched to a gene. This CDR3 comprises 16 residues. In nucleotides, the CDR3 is TGTGCCAGCAGCTTAGGTAACAGGGGGCCCTACAATGAGCAGTTCTTC. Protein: CASSLGNRGPYNEQFF.

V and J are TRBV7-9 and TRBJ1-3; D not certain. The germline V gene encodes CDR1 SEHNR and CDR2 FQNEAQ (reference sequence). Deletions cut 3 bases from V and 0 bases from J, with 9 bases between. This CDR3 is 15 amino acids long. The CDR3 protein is CASSLVADSGNTIYF. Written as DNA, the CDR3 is TGTGCCAGCAGCTTGGTAGCGGACTCTGGAAACACCATATATTTT.

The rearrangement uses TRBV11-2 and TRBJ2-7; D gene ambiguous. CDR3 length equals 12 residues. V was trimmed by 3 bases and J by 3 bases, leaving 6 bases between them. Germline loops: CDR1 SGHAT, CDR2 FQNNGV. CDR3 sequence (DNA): TGTGCCAGCAGCTTCCGGGTCTACGAGCAGTACTTC. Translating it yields CASSFRVYEQYF.

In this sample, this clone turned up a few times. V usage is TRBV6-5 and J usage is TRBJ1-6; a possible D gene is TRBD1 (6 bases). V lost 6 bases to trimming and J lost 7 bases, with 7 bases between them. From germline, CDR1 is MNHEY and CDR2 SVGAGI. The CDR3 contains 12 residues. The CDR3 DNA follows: TGTGCCAGCAGAGGGACAAATTCACCCCTCCACTTT. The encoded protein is CASRGTNSPLHF.